These 21 T cell receptor beta chains came from one sample sequenced in a study of human T cells and chemical hapten exposure. Specified time point: patch test 3, about 24 weeks after DPC sensitization. Treatment: therapeutic diphenylcyclopropenone sensitization with weekly scalp DPC. TCRdb ran MiXCR on the RACE reads and lists one entry per CDR3 protein. The sample consists of 150,000 to 200,000 distinct CDR3 sequences, 28% of them appearing once. The sample in question was whole blood, obtained in connection with sensitization to the hapten diphenylcyclopropenone (DPC). These TCRs come from a woman under 30 with alopecia areata. Some clones in this sample may be carry-over from other donors' samples.

A few counts support this clonotype. The J gene is TRBJ1-1, the V gene TRBV7-9; no definite D call. This CDR3 spans 12 amino acids. Germline-derived CDR1 and CDR2 are SEHNR and FQNEAQ (reference sequence). V was trimmed by 2 bases and J by 8 bases, leaving 9 bases between them. The DNA of the CDR3 is TGTGCCAGCAGCTTAAAGCTCACAGAAGCTTTCTTT. Translating it yields CASSLKLTEAFF.

The chain recombines TRBV25-1 with TRBJ2-5; D might be TRBD1 (6 bases). V was clipped by 3 bases and J by 4 bases, with 18 bases between them. The germline CDR1 and CDR2 sequences are MGHDK and SYGVNS. This CDR3 region has 16 residues. In DNA, the CDR3 is TGTGCCAGCAGTGAGGGACACCCAGACCAGGGAGAGACCCAGTACTTC. This codes for CASSEGHPDQGETQYF.

This clonotype was observed a few times. The chain is built from TRBV13 and TRBJ2-7, with 7 bases fitting TRBD1. The V and J ends lost 6 bases and 6 bases, in that order; junction bases with no gene match: 14. CDR3 length equals 15 residues. The V gene's germline CDR1 is PRHDT and CDR2 FYEKMQ (reference sequence). CDR3 nucleotide sequence: TGTGCCAGCAGTCCAGCCGGGACAGTTGGGGTCGAGCAGTACTTC. This codes for CASSPAGTVGVEQYF.

This clonotype was picked up a small number of times. The chain links TRBV12-3 or TRBV12-4 to TRBJ1-1; the D is unclear. The CDR3 is made up of 11 amino acids. The V and J ends lost 3 bases and 7 bases respectively, with 6 bases between them. The CDR3 sequence: CASSFDLEAFF. Here the CDR3 DNA reads TGTGCCAGCAGTTTCGATCTTGAAGCTTTCTTT.

The chain has TRBV12-3 or TRBV12-4 and TRBJ1-2; a weak D match, TRBD1 (6 bases). The CDR3 has 12 amino acids. V was shortened by 7 bases and J by 6 bases, with 12 bases between the two germline ends. Here the CDR3 DNA reads TGTGCCAGCACCCAGGGGTGGGATGGCTACACCTTC. This translates into CASTQGWDGYTF.

This chain connects TRBV5-1 to TRBJ1-6; 9 bases map to TRBD1. Germline-derived CDR1 and CDR2 are SGHRS and YFSETQ. The CDR3 is made up of 14 amino acids. The V segment lost 3 bases and the J segment 10 bases; nucleotides outside the gene matches: 5. CDR3 loop: CASSSTGGGSPLHF. Written as DNA, the CDR3 is TGCGCCAGCAGCTCAACAGGGGGCGGATCACCCCTCCACTTT. The full variable domain, its missing parts supplied by reference TRBV5-1 and TRBJ1-6, is KAGVTQTPRYLIKTRGQQVTLSCSPISGHRSVSWYQQTPGQGLQFLFEYFSETQRNKGNFPGRFSGRQFSNSRSEMNVSTLELGDSALYLCASSSTGGGSPLHFGNGTRLTVT.

The chain combines TRBV6-2 or TRBV6-3 with TRBJ2-7; unclear D gene. Germline lookup yields CDR1 MNHEY and CDR2 SVGEGT. The CDR3 runs 13 residues. V lost 4 bases and J 7 bases, leaving 14 bases between the germline ends. CDR3 nucleotides: TGTGCCAGCAGTTGGAAAGGGCTGAGAGAGCAGTACTTC. As protein: CASSWKGLREQYF.

The chain combines TRBV7-3 with TRBJ1-6; D not resolved. Per the germline V gene, CDR1 is SGHTA and CDR2 is FQGTGA. V lost 6 bases and J lost 7, with 13 bases in between. This CDR3 contains 14 residues. Here the CDR3 DNA reads TGTGCCAGCAGACCTCGGTTTCCGAATTCACCCCTCCACTTT. Its protein is CASRPRFPNSPLHF.

The rearrangement links TRBV20-1 to TRBJ1-1; D remains unclear. Trimming cost V 2 bases and J 8 bases, with 6 bases left between them. CDR1 and CDR2 from the germline V gene are DFQATT and SNEGSKA (reference sequence). There are 10 residues in the CDR3. CDR3: CSARPSEAFF. CDR3 nucleotide sequence: TGCAGTGCTAGACCGTCGGAAGCTTTCTTT.

A few counts support this clonotype. The genes are TRBV25-1 and TRBJ2-3, with D maybe TRBD2 (6 bases). Germline V lookup: CDR1 MGHDK, CDR2 SYGVNS. V was cut by 6 bases and J by 0 bases, with 13 bases left in between. The CDR3 extends over 15 amino acids. The CDR3 nucleotides read TGTGCCAGCAGGGACGGGGGACTTAGCACAGATACGCAGTATTTT. Translating it yields CASRDGGLSTDTQYF.

The rearrangement joins TRBV7-9 to TRBJ2-7; D unclear. Deletions cut 3 bases from V and 2 bases from J, with 11 bases between. This CDR3 has 14 amino acids. Germline-derived CDR1 and CDR2 are SEHNR and FQNEAQ (reference sequence). The CDR3 reads CASSFWEHPYEQYF. CDR3 sequence (DNA): TGTGCCAGCAGCTTCTGGGAACACCCCTACGAGCAGTACTTC.

This clonotype was counted ten times or more. The V gene is TRBV20-1, the J gene TRBJ2-5; perhaps TRBD2 as D (6 bases). Between the trimmed V and J ends, which lost 6 bases and 3 bases, there was a span of 20 bases. This CDR3 spans 15 amino acids. Germline V gives CDR1 DFQATT, CDR2 SNEGSKA (reference sequence). For the CDR3, the DNA is TGCAGTGCCCGTACCTCGGGGGAGCGGGAAGAGACCCAGTACTTC. It yields the protein CSARTSGEREETQYF.

There are many counts of this clonotype. V usage is TRBV20-1 and J usage is TRBJ1-1, with a possible D match to TRBD1 (6 bases). V lost 4 bases to trimming and J lost 8 bases, with 8 bases between them. CDR3 length equals 10 residues. Germline CDR1 and CDR2: DFQATT and SNEGSKA (reference sequence). CDR3 residues: CSANRAEAFF. CDR3 nucleotides: TGCAGTGCTAACAGGGCCGAAGCTTTCTTT.

The V call is TRBV27, the J call TRBJ2-7; D tentatively reads TRBD1 or TRBD2 (5 bases each). This CDR3 is built from 12 residues. Between the trimmed V and J ends, which lost 3 bases and 6 bases, there was a span of 9 bases. The germline V gene has CDR1 MNHEY and CDR2 SMNVEV (reference sequence). The CDR3 DNA follows: TGTGCCAGCAGTTTTGGGGGTTCCGAGCAGTACTTC. It codes for CASSFGGSEQYF.

As DNA, the CDR3 is TGTGCCAGCAGTTACTCGAGCGAGCAGTACTTC. Protein product: CASSYSSEQYF. V gene TRBV6-2 or TRBV6-3 combines with J gene TRBJ2-7; D gene ambiguous. Germline V gives CDR1 MNHEY, CDR2 SVGEGT. The CDR3 has 11 residues. V was cut by 0 bases and J by 6 bases, with 3 bases left in between.

The chain couples TRBV5-1 to TRBJ2-3; D gene unclear. Germline values: CDR1 SGHRS, CDR2 YFSETQ. This CDR3 is 13 amino acids long. V was shortened by 0 bases and J by 4 bases, with 6 bases between the two germline ends. CDR3 region: CASSLGAPDTQYF. As DNA, the CDR3 is TGCGCCAGCAGCTTGGGGGCCCCAGATACGCAGTATTTT.

The sample holds a few counts of this clonotype. The chain links TRBV20-1 to TRBJ2-7; no clear D. The CDR3 covers 12 residues. Trimming stripped 3 bases from V and 3 bases from J, with 9 bases between. Germline V CDR1 and CDR2: DFQATT, SNEGSKA (reference sequence). The CDR3 coding sequence is TGCAGTGCTAGTATGGGGAACTACGAGCAGTACTTC. It yields the protein CSASMGNYEQYF.

V is TRBV7-2 and J is TRBJ2-2; a possible D gene is TRBD1 (6 bases). This CDR3 is 14 amino acids long. Germline V CDR1 and CDR2: SGHTA, FQGNSA. Trimming stripped 5 bases from V and 8 bases from J, with 15 bases between. The CDR3 DNA reads TGTGCCAGCAGCCCCAGGGGCTCGCGGGGGGAGCTGTTTTTT. It encodes CASSPRGSRGELFF.

This clonotype was seen more than once but under ten times. The chain couples TRBV11-2 to TRBJ2-2, with D unclear. The CDR3 extends over 15 amino acids. Trimming left V 7 bases short and J 4 bases short, with 16 bases between. Looked up from germline, CDR1 is SGHAT and CDR2 is FQNNGV. Here the CDR3 DNA reads TGTGCCAGCATCCCTATTCGCGGACCCACCGGGGAGCTGTTTTTT. Translation gives CASIPIRGPTGELFF.

This clonotype has just a few counts. V usage is TRBV28 and J usage is TRBJ2-7; D might be TRBD1 (6 bases). The CDR3 sequence is 15 residues long. CDR1 MDHEN and CDR2 SYDVKM come from the germline V gene. Trimming removed 5 bases from V and 3 bases from J, with 17 bases in between. CDR3 sequence (DNA): TGTGCCAGCAGTCTATCCGGGACACCCGGCTACGAGCAGTACTTC. Its translation: CASSLSGTPGYEQYF.

Only a few counts were recorded for this clonotype. The gene calls are TRBV29-1 and TRBJ1-1; no definite D call. Germline V gene lookup returns CDR1 SQVTM and CDR2 ANQGSEA. The CDR3 runs 12 residues. The CDR3 DNA reads as TGCAGTTGCTCCGCCAGCAGGACTGAAGCTTTCTTT. Amino acid sequence: CSCSASRTEAFF.